Following are 17 T cell receptor beta chains from one sample sequenced in a study of regulatory and conventional T cells in RAG deficiency. The sorted conventional CD4+ T cells were CD25-low and CD127-high, with genomic DNA sequenced. Repertoires were generated with immunoSEQ multiplex PCR, while TCRdb's copy carries only in-frame clones and drops some. The data contain around 30,000 clones, nearly 95% of them singletons. These data were likewise used in another study, on regulatory T cells. From that second work: The PCR used 52 TRBV and 13 TRBJ primers.

Input material: CD25- CD4+ T cells sorted from blood. The receptors were sampled from a human donor in good health.

The chain links TRBV11-3 to TRBJ2-2; 8 bases are a match to TRBD2. The V gene's germline CDR1 is SGHNT and CDR2 YENEEA. CDR3 length: 17 residues. With 3 bases clipped from V and 7 bases from J, the junction kept 13 bases outside the gene matches. CDR3 DNA: TGTGCCAGCAGCTTTCGGGCTAGCGGGCTACGGGGCGGGGAGCTGTTTTTT. It is translated as CASSFRASGLRGGELFF.

This clone was found once. One junction end disagrees with the germline gene, perhaps due to a read error. The same CDR3 also results from other DNA sequences found in this sample. The chain employs TRBV9 and TRBJ1-6; D gene uncertain. Germline assignment: CDR1 SGDLS and CDR2 YYNGEE. The CDR3 extends over 15 amino acids. CDR3 sequence: CASSGGSLDNSPLHF. The CDR3 DNA is TGTGCCAGCAGCGGAGGGTCCTTGGATAATTCCCCCCTCCACTTT.

V is TRBV5-5 and J is TRBJ2-5; 10 bases fit TRBD2. This CDR3 region has 14 residues. The J segment lost 4 bases and the V segment lost 4 bases, leaving 4 bases of the junction unmatched. Germline CDR1 reads SGHKS; CDR2 reads YYEKEE (reference sequence). In DNA form, the CDR3 reads TGTGCCAGCAGCATAGCGGGGGGTTCAGAGACCCAGTACTTC. Translating gives CASSIAGGSETQYF. Full variable domain (rest looked up from reference TRBV5-5 and TRBJ2-5): DAGVTQSPTHLIKTRGQQVTLRCSPISGHKSVSWYQQVLGQGPQFIFQYYEKEERGRGNFPDRFSARQFPNYSSELNVNALLLGDSALYLCASSIAGGSETQYFGPGTRLLVL.

This clone was recorded once. The gene calls are TRBV5-1 and TRBJ1-2; D possibly corresponds to TRBD1 (6 bases). The V end lost 0 bases, the J end lost 8 bases, and 11 bases lay between the germline ends. This CDR3 comprises 13 residues. In germline, CDR1 is SGHRS, CDR2 YFSETQ. CDR3 nucleotides: TGCGCCAGCAGCTTGGTACAGGGCTGGGGCTACACCTTC. This codes for CASSLVQGWGYTF.

The chain couples TRBV5-1 to TRBJ2-5; possibly TRBD2 for D (5 bases). The length of the CDR3 is 14 residues. V was cut by 4 bases and J by 1 base, with 11 bases left in between. Germline V CDR1 and CDR2: SGHRS, YFSETQ. The CDR3 nucleotides are TGCGCCAGCAGCCCTGGGAGTTTCCAAGAGACCCAGTACTTC. It yields the protein CASSPGSFQETQYF.

The J gene is TRBJ1-2, the V gene TRBV5-4; TRBD1 matches at 8 bases. CDR3 length: 13 residues. The germline V gene encodes CDR1 SGHNT and CDR2 YYREEE (reference sequence). Germline trimming cut 4 bases from V and 5 bases from J; bases unmatched to any gene: 4. The CDR3 sequence is CASSPQGEYGYTF. The DNA for the CDR3 is TGTGCCAGCAGCCCACAGGGGGAATATGGCTACACCTTC.

The chain joins TRBV5-1 to TRBJ2-5; 10 bases map to TRBD1. The CDR3 has 16 residues. With 4 bases clipped from V and 4 bases from J, the junction kept 10 bases outside the gene matches. Germline CDR1 and CDR2: SGHRS and YFSETQ. The DNA of the CDR3 is TGCGCCAGCAGCGCTGACAGGGGGCGCATTCGAGAGACCCAGTACTTC. It is translated as CASSADRGRIRETQYF.

The chain couples TRBV11-2 to TRBJ2-5; weak D call: TRBD2 (6 bases). This CDR3 has 16 amino acids. Germline values: CDR1 SGHAT, CDR2 FQNNGV. V shed 0 bases and J shed 5 bases, with 16 bases lying between them. The CDR3 bases are TGTGCCAGCAGCTTAGACCCCCTAGCGTTAGTCGAGACCCAGTACTTC. Protein sequence: CASSLDPLALVETQYF.

This chain uses TRBV5-6 with TRBJ1-4; D may be TRBD1 (6 bases). The germline gives CDR1 SGHDT, CDR2 YYEEEE. This CDR3 contains 17 residues. V gave up 3 bases and J gave up 5 bases, with 20 bases separating them. The CDR3 protein is CASSSSKWGQANEKLFF. In DNA, the CDR3 is TGTGCCAGCAGCTCCTCTAAGTGGGGACAAGCGAATGAAAAACTGTTTTTT.

This sequence joins TRBV2 and TRBJ1-1; TRBD1 matches 8 bases. The CDR3 consists of 15 residues. Germline values: CDR1 SNHLY, CDR2 FYNNEI. J lost 0 bases, V lost 6 bases, and 6 bases had no gene match. DNA for the CDR3: TGTGCCAGCAGGTTGACAGGGGCTATGAACACTGAAGCTTTCTTT. Its protein is CASRLTGAMNTEAFF.

This chain joins TRBV6-5 and TRBJ1-4; D is perhaps TRBD1 (5 bases). Germline CDR1 MNHEY, CDR2 SVGAGI. The CDR3 runs 13 residues. V was trimmed by 5 bases and J by 7 bases, leaving 11 bases between them. CDR3 protein: CASSRDSREKLFF. CDR3 DNA: TGTGCCAGCAGTCGAGACAGTCGTGAAAAACTGTTTTTT.

The CDR3 loop reads CASSLVQNYGYTF. The CDR3 coding sequence is TGTGCCAGCAGCTTAGTTCAGAACTATGGCTACACCTTC. The gene calls are TRBV7-9 and TRBJ1-2; D is undetermined. V was clipped by 1 base and J by 2 bases, with 5 bases between them. This CDR3 has 13 residues. Germline assignment: CDR1 SEHNR and CDR2 FQNEAQ (reference sequence).

This clone was seen a single time. V gene TRBV10-3 combines with J gene TRBJ1-1; 10 bases are shared with TRBD1. CDR1 is ENHRY, CDR2 SYGVKD, per germline. V gave up 3 bases and J gave up 3 bases; unmatched junction bases: 10. The CDR3 is made up of 17 amino acids. The CDR3: CAISDIRDRGFDTEAFF. The CDR3 DNA reads as TGTGCCATCAGTGACATCCGGGACAGGGGTTTCGACACTGAAGCTTTCTTT.

The V gene is TRBV9, the J gene TRBJ2-2; D is perhaps TRBD2 (5 bases). The V gene lost 0 bases and the J gene lost 8 bases, with 11 bases spanning the gap. This CDR3 region has 14 residues. The germline V gene has CDR1 SGDLS and CDR2 YYNGEE. The DNA of the CDR3 is TGTGCCAGCAGCGTAGGGACTTTACGGGGGGAGCTGTTTTTT. This encodes CASSVGTLRGELFF.

This clone was seen just once. The V gene is TRBV13, the J gene TRBJ2-1; perhaps TRBD2 as D (5 bases). The germline V and J ends were trimmed by 2 bases and 0 bases, with 17 bases remaining between them. CDR1 and CDR2 from the germline V gene are PRHDT and FYEKMQ (reference sequence). This CDR3 is built from 18 residues. Here the CDR3 reads CASSLSRGGLSSYNEQFF. The DNA for the CDR3 is TGTGCCAGCAGCTTAAGCCGAGGCGGGCTCAGCTCCTACAATGAGCAGTTCTTC. Drawing the rest from reference TRBV13 and TRBJ2-1, the complete variable domain is AAGVIQSPRHLIKEKRETATLKCYPIPRHDTVYWYQQGPGQDPQFLISFYEKMQSDKGSIPDRFSAQQFSDYHSELNMSSLELGDSALYFCASSLSRGGLSSYNEQFFGPGTRLTVL.

The rearrangement joins TRBV6-6 to TRBJ1-1; TRBD1 agrees at 8 bases. V was pared by 4 bases and J by 3 bases, with 7 bases of the junction left unmatched. The germline gives CDR1 MNHNY, CDR2 SVGAGI (reference sequence). The CDR3 contains 15 residues. Here the CDR3 reads CASSFHRGRDTEAFF. The CDR3 DNA follows: TGTGCCAGCAGTTTCCACAGGGGGAGGGACACTGAAGCTTTCTTT.

The chain employs TRBV4-1 and TRBJ1-5; D is ambiguous. The V and J ends lost 2 bases and 2 bases respectively, with 10 bases between them. This CDR3 is 15 amino acids long. Germline V gives CDR1 MGHRA, CDR2 YSYEKL. The CDR3 loop reads CASSQRSLGNQPQHF. The DNA for the CDR3 is TGCGCCAGCAGCCAACGGTCCCTTGGCAATCAGCCCCAGCATTTT.